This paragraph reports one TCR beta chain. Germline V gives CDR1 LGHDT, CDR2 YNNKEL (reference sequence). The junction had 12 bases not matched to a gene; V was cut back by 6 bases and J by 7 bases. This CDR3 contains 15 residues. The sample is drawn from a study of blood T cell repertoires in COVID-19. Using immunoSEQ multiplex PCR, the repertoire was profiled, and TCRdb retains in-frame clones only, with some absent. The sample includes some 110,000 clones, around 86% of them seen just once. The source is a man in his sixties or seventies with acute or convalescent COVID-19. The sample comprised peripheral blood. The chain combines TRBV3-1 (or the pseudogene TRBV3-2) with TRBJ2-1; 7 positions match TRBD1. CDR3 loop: CASRHATGALNEQFF. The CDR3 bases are TGTGCCAGCAGACATGCCACAGGGGCGTTGAATGAGCAGTTCTTC.